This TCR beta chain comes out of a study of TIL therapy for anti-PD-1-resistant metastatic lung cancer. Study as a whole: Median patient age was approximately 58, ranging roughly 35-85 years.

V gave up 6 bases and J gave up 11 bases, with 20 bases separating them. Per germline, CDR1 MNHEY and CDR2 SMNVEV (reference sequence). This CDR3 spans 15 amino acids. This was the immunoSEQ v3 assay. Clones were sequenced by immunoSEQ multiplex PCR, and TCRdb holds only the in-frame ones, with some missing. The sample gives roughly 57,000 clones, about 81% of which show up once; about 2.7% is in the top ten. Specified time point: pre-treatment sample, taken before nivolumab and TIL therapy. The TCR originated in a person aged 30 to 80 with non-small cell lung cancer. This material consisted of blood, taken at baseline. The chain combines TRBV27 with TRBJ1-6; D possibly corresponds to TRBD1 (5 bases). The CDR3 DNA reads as TGTGCCAGCAGCCCCCATGGTGGGGGGAACCCACCCCTCCACTTT. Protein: CASSPHGGGNPPLHF.